These 3 T cell receptor beta chains were all obtained from the same sample, sequenced in a study of T cell responses to AZD1222 COVID-19 vaccine. Clones were read by immunoSEQ multiplex PCR, and TCRdb kept only the in-frame ones, dropping some. The sample contains about 140,000 clones, more than 85% of which appear only once. The material was peripheral blood, obtained on day 0 of AZD1222 vaccination. The receptors stem from an adult in good health.

The gene calls are TRBV6-5 and TRBJ1-3; no definite D call. The CDR3 consists of 12 residues. Trimming pared 1 base from V and 5 bases from J, leaving 3 bases between. Per the germline V gene, CDR1 is MNHEY and CDR2 is SVGAGI. The CDR3 protein is CASSYLRNTIYF. The CDR3 DNA sequence: TGTGCCAGCAGTTACTTGAGAAACACCATATATTTT.

This clone was observed a few times. The V call is TRBV4-2, the J call TRBJ1-2, with TRBD1 as a possible D gene (6 bases). Germline-derived CDR1 and CDR2 are LGHNA and YNFKEQ. The CDR3 has 16 residues. V lost 4 bases and J 6 bases, leaving 21 bases between the germline ends. CDR3 bases: TGTGCCAGCAGCCTCAGAGGGGGGGGGCAAAGAAATGGCTACACCTTC. Protein sequence: CASSLRGGGQRNGYTF.

The rearrangement joins TRBV6-5 to TRBJ1-1; D is undetermined. V shed 5 bases and J shed 11 bases, with 9 bases lying between them. This CDR3 comprises 10 residues. The germline CDR1 and CDR2 sequences are MNHEY and SVGAGI. The CDR3 DNA reads TGTGCCAGCAGTCCCCTCACGGCTTTCTTT. As protein: CASSPLTAFF.